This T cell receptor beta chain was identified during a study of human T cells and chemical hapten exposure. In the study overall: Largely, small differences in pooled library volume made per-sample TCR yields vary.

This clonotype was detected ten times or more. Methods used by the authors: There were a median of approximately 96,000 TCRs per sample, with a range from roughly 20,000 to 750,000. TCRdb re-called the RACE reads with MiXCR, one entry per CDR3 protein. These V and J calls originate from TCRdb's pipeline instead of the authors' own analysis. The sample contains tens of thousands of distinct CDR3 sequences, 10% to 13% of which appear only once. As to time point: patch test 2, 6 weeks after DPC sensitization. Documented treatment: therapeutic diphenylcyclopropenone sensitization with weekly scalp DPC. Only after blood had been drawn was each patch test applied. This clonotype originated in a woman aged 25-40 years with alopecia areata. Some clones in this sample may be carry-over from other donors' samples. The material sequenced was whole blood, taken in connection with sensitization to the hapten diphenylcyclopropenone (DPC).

The CDR3 loop is CASSIRTGQGETFF. In nucleotides, the CDR3 is TGTGCCAGCAGTATACGAACCGGACAGGGGGAGACTTTCTTT. The chain joins TRBV6-5 to TRBJ1-1; 10 positions agree with TRBD1. The CDR3 is made up of 14 amino acids. Germline trimming cut 5 bases from V and 12 bases from J; bases unmatched to any gene: 12. Looked up from germline, CDR1 is MNHEY and CDR2 is SVGAGI.